This paragraph covers one T cell receptor (beta chain) sequence. This clone has only one observation. Its antigen specificity is not known. No quality values exist for individual bases; no much larger clone is one base distant. The sample comes from a study of blood T cell repertoires in COVID-19 (dated by TCRdb to 2019 to 2021). For the wider study: The collaborator samples originated in the United States, Italy and Spain and spanned the acute and convalescent phases of COVID-19. The material from the prospective study consisted of cDNA or gDNA derived from T cells, B-cell-depleted T cells, or PBMCs. Subjects who had been exposed to COVID-19, were actively infected with it, or had recovered from it provided the deeply sampled blood TCRbeta repertoires that made up the dataset. The repertoires were released in a freely available public database meant as a resource for research on the immune response to SARS-CoV-2. Samples were obtained from the ongoing ImmuneRACE study (first 160 participants) and from about 1,300 subjects provided by 6 global collaborators. The sample metadata nearly always contained a de-identified subject ID, COVID-19 status, age in years and sex. HLA class I and class II types, where available, came from metadata supplied by the sample provider rather than from assay-based typing.

The investigation overall reported the following: The amount of clinical and demographic metadata varied by source and participant and was provided uncurated.

At one collaborating source in Seattle, patients were enrolled during active infection and were followed longitudinally through the course of disease. Whole blood was collected in K2EDTA tubes by collaborating institutions according to the institutions' own protocols. For TCRbeta analysis, collaborators shipped samples as frozen whole blood, isolated PBMCs, or DNA extracted from either of those sample types. TCRbeta CDR3 regions were amplified from genomic DNA by means of the immunoSEQ Assay, a bias-controlled multiplex PCR. In the original analysis: The number of nucleated cells in each sample was estimated by amplification of reference gene primers within the assay. To quantify the absolute abundance of each unique TCRbeta CDR3 rearrangement, sequence reads were collapsed and filtered. Productive Simpson clonality was computed per sample as the square root of Simpson's diversity index over productive rearrangements. The table was pulled from immuneACCESS by TCRdb, which kept in-frame rearrangements only. Such tables lose some clones; where checked, under half of the loss comes from unresolved V genes, and the rest has no known cause. V, J and clone size were drawn from that table, and D and trimming were deduced from the DNA. The sample has fewer than 80,000 clones on record, 70% to 90% of them singletons. Approximately 5.8% of the sample is held by the ten biggest clonotypes.

The source is an older man with COVID-19, enrolled during active disease. The sequenced sample consisted of peripheral blood.

CDR3 sequence: CSASNYGKGNNQPQHF. The bases are TGCAGTGCTAGTAATTACGGGAAGGGTAACAATCAGCCCCAGCATTTT. This chain joins TRBV20-1 to TRBJ1-5, with no confident D gene call. The junction carries 18 bases between V and J, which are trimmed by 3 bases and 3 bases respectively. The CDR3 spans 16 residues, from the cysteine through the phenylalanine. Just CDR3 DNA is preserved here, 48 bases in frame from base 1. Per the germline V gene (reference sequence), DFQATT is the CDR1 and SNEGSKA is the CDR2.